One T cell receptor (beta chain) is described in this entry. Its antigen is as yet unknown. This sample was taken from a study of T cell repertoires in ileal Crohn's disease. Study-wide context: Thiopurines (fewer than 12) or anti-TNF agents (roughly 18) were given postoperatively to about half. Study-level points and caveats: Mucosal expansions were suggested to be mainly CD8 T cells. Clonal expansions were more frequent in active smokers than non-smokers at surgery. Clonality above 26.8% at surgery always came with endoscopic recurrence.

Assay: immunoSEQ multiplex PCR; the TCRdb copy retains only in-frame clones and omits some. This table holds approximately 29,000 clones, about 81% found once. The CDR3 spans 14 residues. The V gene lost 3 bases and the J gene lost 0 bases, with 6 bases spanning the gap. CDR1 is MNHNS and CDR2 is SASEGT in the germline V gene. Material for sequencing was ileal tissue. The chain carries TRBV6-1 and TRBJ1-3; D is unclear. This clonotype was sampled from an adult with Crohn's disease. As DNA, the CDR3 is TGTGCCAGCAGTGAGGCAGGCTCTGGAAACACCATATATTTT. Translation: CASSEAGSGNTIYF.